This T cell receptor beta chain was identified during a study of post-analysis software for immune sequencing data (dated by TCRdb to between 2014 and 2016). Regarding the study in general: Disease courses on record covered relapsing-remitting, secondary progressive and progressive-relapsing multiple sclerosis, though some patients had no subtype annotation. The patient repertoires were set against about 12 previously published healthy control repertoires from donors whose ages ranged from roughly 6 to 27 years. A subset of samples was prepared in parallel using single-end sample barcoding, then pooled and co-amplified after Illumina adapter ligation. What the work shows at the level of the full study, not this receptor alone: Multiple sclerosis patients had significantly lower normalized Chao1 diversity than controls, a result that suggests substantial peripheral T-cell clonal expansion. Direct clustering with F measure showed strong co-clustering of samples prepared in the same batch, prompting a batch-effect correction. Significantly higher frequencies in patients than in controls were found for roughly 5 TRBV segments, including TRBV5-6, TRBV5-1 and TRBV20-1. The control group was slightly older than the multiple sclerosis patient group.

On this clonotype itself: Its recognized antigen is unknown. No base-level quality is on record; no much larger clone is a single base apart.

Library method: PCR. TCRdb names Illumina HiSeq 2500 as the instrument used. Unique molecular identifiers were incorporated into TCR beta cDNA libraries to reduce PCR and sequencing biases. Every 1 to 10 million input T cells yielded approximately 500,000 cDNA molecules, meaning each molecule approximated one T cell. Patient libraries were prepared and sequenced with the same protocol used for the earlier healthy control dataset. Within a given batch, samples were prepared together, multiplexed and sequenced on the same HiSeq lane. The published analysis was carried out like this. Raw barcoded reads were processed with MIGEC, and single-read molecular identifier groups were discarded before consensus assembly and CDR3 extraction. Clonotype tables were post-analysed with VDJtools, normalizing diversity by down-sampling all datasets to the smallest sample size. Repertoire overlap clustering matched CDR3 amino acid but not nucleotide sequences to correct batch-related cross-sample contamination. The public reads were reanalyzed by TCRdb: fastp trimming at Q25, MiXCR alignment, in-frame beta chains only. Every distinct CDR3 protein forms one entry, paired with its most common genes and DNA. The V and J calls and clone size are TCRdb's, not the authors'. Present in this sample are 450,000 or so distinct CDR3 sequences, approximately 45% of which were seen just once. The ten largest clones capture 9.5% to 13% of the sample.

To demonstrate the VDJtools post-analysis software, TCR beta repertoires were profiled from the peripheral blood of about 13 young patients with multiple sclerosis. The patients with multiple sclerosis were children and adolescents between about 6 and 16 years of age. From its cysteine to its phenylalanine, the CDR3 spans 13 amino acids. CDR3 DNA only is kept here, 39 bases in frame from base 1. From the germline V gene (reference sequence), CDR1 is DFQATT and CDR2 is SNEGSKA. V loses 5 bases of germline sequence and J loses 3 bases, and the interval between the two ends is 14 bases. The receptor was isolated from a girl between 10 and 17 years old with multiple sclerosis. The chain couples TRBV20-1 to TRBJ2-7, and perhaps TRBD2 as D gene, on 5 matching bases. Source material: blood. The nucleotide sequence reads as follows: TGCAGTGCTTCGACTGACGGGAACTACGAGCAGTACTTC. Its amino acids are CSASTDGNYEQYF.